Following are 2 T cell receptor beta chains from one sample sequenced in a study of blood T cell repertoires in COVID-19. Profiled with immunoSEQ multiplex PCR; TCRdb holds only in-frame clones, not every one. Seen here are about 27,000 clones, around 90% observed once, and the top ten hold about 16%. The sample consisted of peripheral blood. Receptor source: a human donor with active COVID-19. The donor label of this sample is uncertain.

About this clone itself: Compared with germline, one end of the junction differs, possibly owing to a read error. The CDR3 here is CASSLGRLIVGETQYF. The CDR3 DNA reads TGTGCTAGCAGCTTAGGAAGGCTTATCGTCGGGGAGACCCAGTACTTC. The genes are TRBV7-7 and TRBJ2-5; D is unresolved. This CDR3 region has 16 residues. Germline lookup yields CDR1 SSHAT and CDR2 FNYEAQ (reference sequence).

This chain joins TRBV25-1 and TRBJ1-6, with a possible D match to TRBD1 (5 bases). Trimming cost V 2 bases and J 0 bases, with 11 bases left between them. CDR1 MGHDK and CDR2 SYGVNS come from the germline V gene. The CDR3 length is 17 residues. The CDR3 bases are TGTGCCAGCAGTGAAAAGGGGTTCGGCTCCTATAATTCACCCCTCCACTTT. Translation: CASSEKGFGSYNSPLHF.